This T cell receptor beta chain emerged from a study of blood T cell repertoires in COVID-19. On the study more broadly: Spain, Italy and the United States supplied samples that represented acute and convalescent COVID-19. T cells, B-cell-depleted T cells, or PBMCs supplied cDNA or gDNA.

With 5 bases clipped from V and 5 bases from J, the junction kept 16 bases outside the gene matches. The CDR3 is 17 residues long. The germline gives CDR1 MNHNY, CDR2 SVGAGI (reference sequence). In the original analysis: Reference gene primers were amplified, and this amplification served to estimate nucleated cell counts. Sequencing was performed with immunoSEQ multiplex PCR; in TCRdb, only in-frame clones are kept and a portion is missing. V, J and clone size were drawn from that table, and D and trimming were deduced from the DNA. In the table there are about 210,000 clones, more than 70% of which are singletons.

The rearrangement uses TRBV6-6 and TRBJ2-5, with 8 bases fitting TRBD1. What was sequenced was peripheral blood. This receptor was identified in a man aged 45-65 years with active or convalescent COVID-19. The CDR3 loop reads CASSPGQGPSRSETQYF. The DNA of the CDR3 is TGTGCCAGCAGTCCCGGACAGGGACCTTCGCGAAGCGAGACCCAGTACTTC.